The 3 T cell receptor beta chains given below trace back to one sample, sequenced in a study of long-term antiretroviral therapy in people with HIV. Version v3.0 of the immunoSEQ assay ran at survey level. Sequencing used immunoSEQ multiplex PCR; TCRdb keeps in-frame clones, though not all of them. This sample has some 20,000 clones, with around 80% found just once. Sequencing used unsorted PBMCs, obtained 2.9 years after starting antiretroviral therapy. The receptor source for this set is a woman in her thirties with HIV.

This chain links TRBV10-3 with TRBJ1-5; the D gene is possibly TRBD1 (6 bases). V gave up 6 bases and J gave up 4 bases, with 13 bases separating them. The CDR3 is 14 residues long. Germline CDR1 ENHRY, CDR2 SYGVKD. The DNA of the CDR3 is TGTGCCATCAGCGAGGGGGGCCGGAATCAGCCCCAGCATTTT. This codes for CAISEGGRNQPQHF.

The chain employs TRBV5-1 and TRBJ2-5; D is unclear. The CDR3 loop spans 15 amino acids. Trimming pared 4 bases from V and 2 bases from J, leaving 15 bases between. CDR1 and CDR2 from the germline V gene are SGHRS and YFSETQ. CDR3 nucleotide sequence: TGCGCCAGCAGCGCCCTAGGAACACAGCAAGAGACCCAGTACTTC. Residues: CASSALGTQQETQYF.

This clone is a singleton in its sample. The chain recombines TRBV19 with TRBJ1-5, with D uncertain. The CDR3 loop spans 17 amino acids. Germline V lookup: CDR1 LNHDA, CDR2 SQIVND (reference sequence). V shed 2 bases and J shed 0 bases, with 14 bases lying between them. The CDR3 DNA sequence: TGTGCCAGTAGTATAATTTTACAGTCTTATAGCAATCAGCCCCAGCATTTT. As protein: CASSIILQSYSNQPQHF.